The T cell receptor beta chain described here comes from a study of cytomegalovirus exposure and HLA in healthy donors. General study results and limits: The classifier was said to identify cytomegalovirus status with high specificity and sensitivity. Some highly shared sequence variants likely arose as a pipeline artifact. Common viral pathogens were later found to be apparently linked to several of the most significant clusters.

Despite likely unrecorded immune exposures, the donors were nominally healthy at the time of sampling. 60 Vbeta and 13 Jbeta primers were used in PCR. This table comes from immunoSEQ multiplex PCR, and its TCRdb copy is limited to in-frame clones, with some not included. Of under 200,000 clones in the sample, approximately 79% were seen once. Remarks on this clone: Its antigen remains unidentified.

This CDR3 is built from 15 residues. Losses at the gene ends were 6 bases for V and 6 bases for J; bases not matched to a gene: 13. CDR1 and CDR2 from the germline V gene are MNHNY and SVGAGI (reference sequence). The sequenced sample consisted of PBMCs. The J gene is TRBJ2-7, the V gene TRBV6-6; 8 nucleotides agree with TRBD1. The origin of this receptor is a man aged 50-59 years in good health and CMV-seropositive. The CDR3 is CASRTGQDSMGEQYF. The CDR3 coding sequence is TGTGCCAGCAGAACGGGACAGGACTCTATGGGCGAGCAGTACTTC.